What follows are 13 T cell receptor beta chains derived from one specimen sequenced in a study of T-cell memory formation after mild COVID-19. TCRdb analysed the 5' RACE reads with MiXCR anew, one entry per CDR3 protein. The sample comprises around 420,000 distinct CDR3 sequences, less than 25% of which are singletons, and roughly 8.7% rests with the top ten. The sequencing input was PBMCs or a T cell subset sorted from them (not recorded which). Source of these receptors: an adult woman who had mild COVID-19 (a few samples of this study predate the infection). Cell type and time point are not known.

The chain carries TRBV5-1 and TRBJ2-6; D may be TRBD1 (6 bases). Germline CDR1 and CDR2: SGHRS and YFSETQ. Trimming cost V 1 base and J 0 bases, with 14 bases left between them. The CDR3 loop spans 18 amino acids. The CDR3 DNA follows: TGCGCCAGCAGCTTGTGGGGGCCCGAAATCTCTGGGGCCAACGTCCTGACTTTC. Protein sequence: CASSLWGPEISGANVLTF.

This clonotype showed up just a few times. The V call is TRBV12-3 or TRBV12-4, the J call TRBJ2-2; D is perhaps TRBD1 (6 bases). CDR3 length: 15 residues. V lost 3 bases to trimming and J lost 4 bases, with 12 bases between them. The CDR3, as DNA: TGTGCCAGCAGTTTTGGCAGGGGCCCCACCGGGGAGCTGTTTTTT. This gives the protein CASSFGRGPTGELFF.

V and J are TRBV30 and TRBJ2-1; a weak D match, TRBD2 (6 bases). V was pared by 1 base and J by 3 bases, with 10 bases between. Germline V gives CDR1 GTSNPN, CDR2 SVGIG (reference sequence). This CDR3 has 14 residues. The CDR3: CAWSGGVGYNEQFF. The CDR3 DNA sequence: TGTGCCTGGAGTGGCGGGGTAGGCTACAATGAGCAGTTCTTC.

This clonotype was detected a few times. This chain links TRBV12-3 or TRBV12-4 with TRBJ2-2, with TRBD1 matching 8 bases. Trimming took 5 bases from V and 4 from J; bases not matched to a gene: 6. CDR3 length: 15 residues. The CDR3 nucleotides are TGTGCCAGCAGTCTCGGACAGGGATCCACCGGGGAGCTGTTTTTT. Translated: CASSLGQGSTGELFF.

This clonotype was picked up a small number of times. V is TRBV2 and J is TRBJ2-7; unclear D gene. Germline V CDR1 and CDR2: SNHLY, FYNNEI. The CDR3 is 11 residues long. The ends were cut back, 8 bases at V and 4 bases at J, with 9 bases in the middle. This CDR3 is CASEGGYEQYF. The DNA of the CDR3 is TGTGCCAGCGAAGGTGGTTACGAGCAGTACTTC.

The V call is TRBV12-3 or TRBV12-4, the J call TRBJ2-7; 11 bases map to TRBD2. Trimming took 4 bases from V and 3 from J; bases not matched to a gene: 5. This CDR3 has 15 residues. The CDR3 bases are TGTGCCAGCAGTTCTACTAGCGGGAGTATCTACGAGCAGTACTTC. This codes for CASSSTSGSIYEQYF.

This clonotype was counted a few times. The chain links TRBV7-9 to TRBJ2-4; TRBD1 aligns across 8 bases. V dropped 4 bases and J dropped 0; count of bases not matched to a gene: 11. Germline loops: CDR1 SEHNR, CDR2 FQNEAQ (reference sequence). This CDR3 has 18 residues. For the CDR3, the DNA is TGTGCCAGCAGCTCAGGTGGACAGGGTCTACTAGCCAAAAACATTCAGTACTTC. Translated: CASSSGGQGLLAKNIQYF.

The chain is built from TRBV29-1 and TRBJ2-5; a weak D match, TRBD1 (5 bases). The CDR3 runs to 13 residues. Germline values: CDR1 SQVTM, CDR2 ANQGSEA. V dropped 1 base and J dropped 1 base, with 7 bases sitting between them. CDR3 sequence reads: CSVEGQPQETQYF. The DNA for the CDR3 is TGCAGCGTTGAAGGACAGCCCCAAGAGACCCAGTACTTC.

This clonotype was seen only a few times. The chain uses TRBV6-6 and TRBJ1-1; a possible D gene is TRBD1 (6 bases). Germline assignment: CDR1 MNHNY and CDR2 SVGAGI (reference sequence). V was pared by 0 bases and J by 4 bases, with 12 bases between. The CDR3 covers 15 residues. CDR3 DNA: TGTGCCAGCAGTTACTCGCCAGGGGTGAGCACTGAAGCTTTCTTT. It encodes CASSYSPGVSTEAFF.

The sample holds a few counts of this clonotype. This rearrangement joins TRBV9 to TRBJ2-3; no firm D call. This CDR3 has 15 residues. Trimming took off 0 bases at V and 2 bases at J, with 10 bases between the two ends. Germline-derived CDR1 and CDR2 are SGDLS and YYNGEE. The CDR3: CASSVGSEPTDTQYF. Written as DNA, the CDR3 is TGTGCCAGCAGCGTAGGAAGCGAGCCCACAGATACGCAGTATTTT.

This clonotype occurred a few times. J is TRBJ1-5 and V is TRBV12-3 or TRBV12-4; no definite D call. The V end lost 3 bases, the J end lost 7 bases, and 10 bases lay between the germline ends. This CDR3 spans 13 amino acids. The CDR3 region is CASSFTTGQPQHF. The CDR3 DNA reads TGTGCCAGCAGTTTTACGACGGGGCAGCCCCAGCATTTT.

The V gene is TRBV15, the J gene TRBJ2-7; 7 bases align to TRBD2. The trim removed 1 base at V and 7 bases at J, leaving 7 bases unmatched. Germline V gives CDR1 LNHNV, CDR2 YYDKDF (reference sequence). The CDR3 has 14 amino acids. The DNA for the CDR3 is TGTGCCACCAGCAGAGTTGTTACAGCGGGAGAGCAGTACTTC. Translated: CATSRVVTAGEQYF.

This clonotype was counted a few times. J is TRBJ2-7 and V is TRBV4-2; 7 positions match TRBD2. V was clipped by 4 bases and J by 5 bases; unmatched bases: 11. The CDR3 spans 15 residues. Per germline, CDR1 LGHNA and CDR2 YNFKEQ. Here the CDR3 reads CASSRGSGESHEQYF. DNA for the CDR3: TGTGCCAGCAGCCGCGGAAGCGGGGAGTCCCACGAGCAGTACTTC.